The following is a T cell receptor (beta chain) sequence with its context. The antigen remains undetermined. This sample was taken from a study of regulatory dendritic cells for organ transplantation. The CDR3 is 16 residues long. The germline V gene encodes CDR1 PRHDT and CDR2 FYEKMQ (reference sequence). With V trimmed by 4 bases and J by 11 bases, 14 bases remained unmatched. Study-wide results and caveats: Considerable individual heterogeneity was seen in alloreactive memory CD8+ T cells. Of resting T cell subsets, memory CD8+ had the most alloreactive clonotypes. Naive CD4+ and CD8+ repertoires were highly diverse; memory CD8+ was most oligoclonal.

CD4+ or CD8+ T cells were sorted as naive CD45RA+ or memory CD45RO+. Some clones are missing from TCRdb's copy, which holds only in-frame ones; the method was immunoSEQ multiplex PCR. The profile shows around 30,000 clones, approximately 86% of them singletons. J is TRBJ1-1 and V is TRBV13; 12 bases map to TRBD1. The sequence derives from a human donor in good health. Sequencing was carried out using naive CD8+ T cells from blood. Subset described: CD45RA+ naive T cells. The CDR3, as DNA: TGTGCCAGCAGCTCCCGGGACAGGGGGCGGCCCGACCCGGCTTTCTTT. This encodes CASSSRDRGRPDPAFF.